The rows below give T cell receptor beta chains drawn from one sample of a study of blood T cell repertoires in COVID-19. Profiling relied on immunoSEQ multiplex PCR, and the TCRdb table lists in-frame clones only, not all of them. Of under 250,000 clones listed, around 86% are singletons. Sequencing used peripheral blood. These receptors were taken from an older woman who had recovered from COVID-19. CDR3s include the opening cysteine and the closing phenylalanine or tryptophan. Each record gives: D gene, V gene, CDR3 length, clone size, J gene, CDR3 DNA, CDR3 protein. D genes are given only for firm matches. Clone size, where shown, is once, few, many, or a class for clones that have expanded.

.	TRBV6-2/TRBV6-3	13	.	TRBJ2-7	TGTGCCAGCAGTTACGGGCGGGGTTTGGAGCAGTACTTC	CASSYGRGLEQYF
.	TRBV5-8	14	.	TRBJ2-3	TGTGCCAGCAGCCCACTCTTGTTCCCAGATACGCAGTATTTT	CASSPLLFPDTQYF
TRBD1	TRBV4-2	15	.	TRBJ1-2	TGTGCCAGCAGCCATGACAGACAGGGTGACTATGGCTACACCTTC	CASSHDRQGDYGYTF
.	TRBV3-1/TRBV3-2	13	.	TRBJ2-5	TGTGCCAGCAGCCCGGACCCCGGACAGAATCTGTACTTC	CASSPDPGQNLYF
TRBD1	TRBV5-1	13	few	TRBJ2-5	TGCGCCAGCAGCCAGACAGGGCAAGAGACCCAGTACTTC	CASSQTGQETQYF
TRBD1	TRBV7-9	12	.	TRBJ1-1	TGTGCCAGCAGCGACAGGGCCACTGAAGCTTTCTTT	CASSDRATEAFF
TRBD1	TRBV6-5	15	.	TRBJ2-7	TGTGCCAGCAGTCCGTCCCCTGGGACAGGGAACGAGCAGTACTTC	CASSPSPGTGNEQYF
TRBD2	TRBV19	15	.	TRBJ2-1	TGTGCCAGTAGCCCTCTAGCGGGGGAGTACAATGAGCAGTTCTTC	CASSPLAGEYNEQFF
TRBD2	TRBV10-3	14	once	TRBJ2-3	TGTGCCATCAACGAGCGGGGGGGCACAGATACGCAGTATTTT	CAINERGGTDTQYF
.	TRBV4-3	18	once	TRBJ1-6	TGCGCCAGCAGCCAATCTCCGGGACAAAGCTCCTATAATTCACCCCTCCACTTT	CASSQSPGQSSYNSPLHF
TRBD2	TRBV9	15	few	TRBJ2-5	TGTGCCAGCAGCGTAGCCCTGACTAGCGGTGAGACCCAGTACTTC	CASSVALTSGETQYF
.	TRBV7-2	12	.	TRBJ2-7	TGTGCCAGCAGCTTACTGCGGTACGAGCAGTACTTC	CASSLLRYEQYF
TRBD2	TRBV15	20	.	TRBJ2-1	TGTGCCACCAGCAGAGAGTGGCGGGGGGTTACCCACCTTCCCTACAATGAGCAGTTCTTC	CATSREWRGVTHLPYNEQFF
.	TRBV3-1/TRBV3-2	14	.	TRBJ1-2	TGTGCCAGCAGCCAAGGAGTAACTAACTATGGCTACACCTTC	CASSQGVTNYGYTF
TRBD1	TRBV29-1	14	.	TRBJ1-3	TGCAGCGTTGTTGAGGCAGGGGGTGGAAACACCATATATTTT	CSVVEAGGGNTIYF
.	TRBV18	13	.	TRBJ1-1	TGTGCCAGCTCACCAAGACAGAACACTGAAGCTTTCTTT	CASSPRQNTEAFF
.	TRBV10-3	16	.	TRBJ2-3	TGTGCCATCAGTGAGGGCGGATTAGATGACGCAGATACGCAGTATTTT	CAISEGGLDDADTQYF
TRBD2	TRBV5-1	16	.	TRBJ2-5	TGCGCCAGCAGCTTGGAGGTAGCGGGGGGAGGAGAGACCCAGTACTTC	CASSLEVAGGGETQYF
.	TRBV9	12	once	TRBJ2-3	TGTGCCAGCAGCCGGGTCACAGATACGCAGTATTTT	CASSRVTDTQYF
.	TRBV7-8	16	.	TRBJ1-3	TGTGCCAGCAGCCCCGGACACGCCAGTTCAGGAAACACCATATATTTT	CASSPGHASSGNTIYF
.	TRBV6-4	14	.	TRBJ2-3	TGTGCCACCAGGGTACAGTCTCTGACAGATACGCAGTATTTT	CATRVQSLTDTQYF
.	TRBV6-2/TRBV6-3	13	.	TRBJ1-5	TGTGCCAGCAGTTACTGGAGGGGTCAGCCCCAGCATTTT	CASSYWRGQPQHF
.	TRBV19	14	.	TRBJ2-6	TGTGCCAGTAGTATGGCTGCTTGGGCCAACGTCCTGACTTTC	CASSMAAWANVLTF
TRBD1	TRBV7-9	18	.	TRBJ1-1	TGTGCCAGCAGCGCCATCGGGACAGGCACTATTATGAACACTGAAGCTTTCTTT	CASSAIGTGTIMNTEAFF
.	TRBV11-2	14	.	TRBJ1-5	TGTGCCAGCAGCTTAGACCGGAGCAATCAGCCCCAGCATTTT	CASSLDRSNQPQHF